This note documents a single T cell receptor (beta chain) sequence. The data stem from a study of low-dose radiotherapy and immunotherapy resistance in tumors. Whole-study context: With fractions of 0.5 Gy given every 2 weeks, Cohort 1 accumulated a total of 6.5 Gy. The drug cyclophosphamide was given into a vein at 200 mg/m2 every two weeks, one day before radiation and immunotherapy.

Time point here: after trial treatment. Treatment specified: LDRT plus nivolumab, ipilimumab, low-dose cyclophosphamide and aspirin (RACIN trial). There are 12 residues in the CDR3. Trimming removed 6 bases at V and 3 bases at J, with 4 bases between. The germline V gene has CDR1 KGHDR and CDR2 SFDVKD. Alpha and beta chains were covered, as first-strand cDNA relied on TRAV- and TRBV-specific primers. With a constant-region primer and a V-primer adapter, TCRs were subjected to approximately 18 PCR cycles of amplification. Isolated mRNA was amplified by in vitro transcription. TCRdb re-analysed the reads in MiXCR, keeping a single row per CDR3 protein. Of tens of thousands of distinct CDR3 sequences in the sample, less than 30% were seen once.

The sample here was PBMCs, taken after low-dose radiotherapy plus immunotherapy. This sequence originates from a male donor with prostate cancer. The J gene is TRBJ2-2, the V gene TRBV24-1; D gene uncertain. As DNA, the CDR3 is TGTGCCACCAGTATGTACACCGGGGAGCTGTTTTTT. This gives the protein CATSMYTGELFF.